This TCR beta chain was retrieved from a study of T-cell memory formation after mild COVID-19. Study outcomes and limitations: There was a balanced CD4/CD8 profile in clones contracting day 15 to 85, and later expanders leaned CD4+. Memory cells collected pre-infection included some clones that later responded, suggesting cross-reactive memory joined. For contracting clones, CD4+ ones sat mainly in CM and EM, CD8+ in EMRA.

This clonotype was picked up a small number of times. Its antigen is not identified. CDR1 and CDR2 from the germline V gene are SGHRS and YFSETQ. This CDR3 spans 16 amino acids. V gave up 7 bases and J gave up 7 bases; unmatched junction bases: 16. Libraries for TCRalpha and TCRbeta carried sample barcodes and unique molecular identifiers via 5'RACE. In TCRdb, the 5' RACE reads were re-called with MiXCR into one record per CDR3 protein. The sample contains 550,000 to 600,000 distinct CDR3 sequences, roughly a sixth of which appear only once. The chain has TRBV5-1 and TRBJ2-1; 8 bases are shared with TRBD2. Sequencing used PBMCs or a T cell subset sorted from them (not recorded which). The clonotype was recovered from an adult woman who had mild COVID-19 (a few samples of this study predate the infection). Cell type and time point are not known. CDR3 DNA: TGCGCCAGCGGGCTGGAGACGTGGACGGGAGGGAATGAGCAGTTCTTC. It encodes CASGLETWTGGNEQFF.